This TCR beta chain emerged from a study of blood T cell repertoires in COVID-19 (dated by TCRdb to the early 2020s). Broadly, across the study: Collaborator samples came from the United States, Italy and Spain and covered acute and convalescent phases of COVID-19. The prospective study material was composed of cDNA or gDNA derived from T cells, B-cell-depleted T cells, or PBMCs. The dataset comprised deeply sampled blood TCRbeta repertoires from subjects exposed to, actively infected with, or recovered from COVID-19. The repertoires were released in a freely available public database meant as a resource for research on the immune response to SARS-CoV-2. Samples came from the ongoing ImmuneRACE study (first 160 participants) plus 1,254 subjects from 6 global collaborators. A de-identified subject ID, COVID-19 status, age in years and sex were almost always included in the sample metadata. Where available, HLA class I and class II types were obtained from metadata supplied by the sample provider rather than from assay-based typing. Broad study findings and their caveats: The amount of clinical and demographic metadata varied by source and participant and was provided uncurated.

One collaborating source in Seattle enrolled patients while the patients were actively infected and followed the patients over time throughout the course of disease. Each collaborating institution followed its own protocols to collect whole blood in K2EDTA tubes. For TCRbeta analysis, collaborators shipped samples in one of three forms: frozen whole blood, isolated PBMCs, or DNA extracted from either of those sample types. Of note for this clone: Its antigen is still unknown. No much larger clonotype is one base removed from it; base qualities were not supplied.

TCRbeta CDR3 regions were amplified from genomic DNA by means of the immunoSEQ Assay, a bias-controlled multiplex PCR. Concerning the study's data processing: Within the assay, amplification of reference gene primers was used to estimate how many nucleated cells each sample contained. To quantify the absolute abundance of each unique TCRbeta CDR3 rearrangement, sequence reads were collapsed and filtered. For each sample, productive Simpson clonality was calculated as the square root of Simpson's diversity index across productive rearrangements. The clones in this table, taken by TCRdb from immuneACCESS, are in-frame only. Not every clone is retained; where verified, under half of the shortfall comes from an unresolved V gene, and the cause of the rest is unknown. That table supplies the V and J calls and clone size; D and trimming were determined from the DNA. In this sample the table shows under 200,000 clones, more than 75% of which occur a single time. The top ten clonotypes cover 7.8% of the sample.

This TCR was sampled from a woman aged 55-75 years with COVID-19, enrolled during active disease. Material: peripheral blood.

The CDR3 corresponds to CASTERERGETQYF. The DNA sequence is as follows: TGTGCCAGCACCGAAAGGGAAAGAGGGGAGACCCAGTACTTC. The chain uses TRBV2 and TRBJ2-5, with a weak D call of TRBD2 (5 bases match). V is shortened by 7 bases, J by 5 bases, and the region joining them spans 17 bases. The germline V gene gives CDR1 as SNHLY and CDR2 as FYNNEI. The CDR3 goes from the cysteine to the phenylalanine over 14 residues. The retained sequence is limited to the CDR3, 42 bases, with the frame set at the first base.